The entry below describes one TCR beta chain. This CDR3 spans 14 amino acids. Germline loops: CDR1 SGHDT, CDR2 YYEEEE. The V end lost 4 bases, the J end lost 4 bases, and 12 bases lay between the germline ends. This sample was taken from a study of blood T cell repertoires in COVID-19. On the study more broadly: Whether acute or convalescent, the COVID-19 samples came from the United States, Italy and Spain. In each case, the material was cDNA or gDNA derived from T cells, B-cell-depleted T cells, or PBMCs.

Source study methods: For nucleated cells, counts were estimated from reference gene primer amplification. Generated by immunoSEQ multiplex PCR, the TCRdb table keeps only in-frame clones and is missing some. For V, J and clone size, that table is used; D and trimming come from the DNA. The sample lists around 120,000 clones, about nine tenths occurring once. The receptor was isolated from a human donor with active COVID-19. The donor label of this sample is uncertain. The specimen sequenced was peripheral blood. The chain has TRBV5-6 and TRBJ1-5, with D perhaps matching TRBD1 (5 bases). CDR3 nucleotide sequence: TGTGCCAGCAGCCCGGCAGGGAGGAATCAGCCCCAGCATTTT. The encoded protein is CASSPAGRNQPQHF.